The sequence of this T cell receptor (beta chain) was determined in a study of control samples from healthy donors and cancer patients. The protocol was immunoSEQ multiplex PCR, while the TCRdb copy is restricted to in-frame clones and leaves out a portion. Of some 190,000 clones listed, about 90% are singletons. The ends were cut back, 4 bases at V and 0 bases at J, with 17 bases in the middle. The germline CDR1 and CDR2 sequences are SGHRS and YFSETQ. This CDR3 contains 16 residues. Sequencing was done on a sample of blood. The rearrangement uses TRBV5-1 and TRBJ2-7; D ambiguous. This sequence originates from a young man in good health. CDR3 sequence reads: CASSPTRVPSSYEQYF. The CDR3 nucleotides are TGCGCCAGCAGCCCGACCCGAGTCCCGAGCTCCTACGAGCAGTACTTC.